Each of the 20 T cell receptor beta chains below was sequenced from the same sample in a study of T cells expressing NK-cell markers. TCRdb reprocessed the 5' RACE reads and reports one entry per CDR3 protein, with no DNA. The data show about 460,000 distinct CDR3 sequences, and the top ten clones hold about 1.5%. Material for sequencing was blood T cells: a sorted CD56 or NKG2C T cell subset, CD4+ or CD8+ T cells, or bulk PBMC T cells (not recorded which). These receptors were obtained from a woman between 45 and 65 years old in good health.

The chain links TRBV4-1 to TRBJ2-3; the TRBD1 assignment by TCRdb is unverifiable without DNA. Germline CDR1 and CDR2: MGHRA and YSYEKL. The CDR3 totals 15 residues. Here the CDR3 reads CASSQAWTGPDTQYF.

The V gene is TRBV5-6, the J gene TRBJ1-4. The CDR3 sequence is 13 residues long. CDR1 and CDR2 (germline): SGHDT, YYEEEE. The CDR3 sequence: CASSLTVSGKLFF. Full variable domain (remainder filled in from reference TRBV5-6 and TRBJ1-4): DAGVTQSPTHLIKTRGQQVTLRCSPKSGHDTVSWYQQALGQGPQFIFQYYEEEERQRGNFPDRFSGHQFPNYSSELNVNALLLGDSALYLCASSLTVSGKLFFGSGTQLSVL.

The chain links TRBV5-1 to TRBJ2-3; with no DNA, the TCRdb D assignment of TRBD1 cannot be verified. The CDR3 runs to 15 residues. Germline V gene data show CDR1 as SGHRS and CDR2 as YFSETQ. CDR3 protein: CASSLGGGEADTQYF. The variable domain in full, with the rest retrieved from reference TRBV5-1 and TRBJ2-3, is KAGVTQTPRYLIKTRGQQVTLSCSPISGHRSVSWYQQTPGQGLQFLFEYFSETQRNKGNFPGRFSGRQFSNSRSEMNVSTLELGDSALYLCASSLGGGEADTQYFGPGTRLTVL.

The chain joins TRBV6-5 to TRBJ1-1; TCRdb outputs TRBD1, but without DNA this stays unchecked. The CDR3 spans 13 residues. CDR1 is MNHEY and CDR2 is SVGAGI in the germline V gene. CDR3 in amino acids: CASSYRRGTEAFF.

V is TRBV5-1 and J is TRBJ2-7; the TCRdb D gene call, TRBD1, has no DNA to confirm it. Per the germline V gene, CDR1 is SGHRS and CDR2 is YFSETQ. This CDR3 is built from 15 residues. CDR3 amino acids: CASSLFGQGNYEQYF.

V and J are TRBV11-2 and TRBJ2-1; TCRdb returns TRBD2, unconfirmable since there is no DNA. The CDR3 covers 15 residues. Germline V lookup: CDR1 SGHAT, CDR2 FQNNGV. The CDR3 sequence is CASSPGTRSSNEQFF.

The chain has TRBV12-3 or TRBV12-4 and TRBJ1-1; no DNA is available, so the TRBD1 call from TCRdb remains unchecked. The CDR3 length is 18 residues. The CDR3 is CASRFLGTGVGMNTEAFF.

This sequence joins TRBV7-9 and TRBJ2-4; TCRdb's D call, TRBD1, is unchecked because there is no DNA. Germline CDR1 is SEHNR and CDR2 is FQNEAQ (reference sequence). CDR3 length: 18 amino acids. The CDR3 protein is CASSLWTGGAESKNIQYF.

This sequence joins TRBV20-1 and TRBJ2-7; the TCRdb D gene call, TRBD2, has no DNA to confirm it. CDR1 DFQATT and CDR2 SNEGSKA come from the germline V gene (reference sequence). The CDR3 consists of 15 residues. The CDR3 here is CSAIGEGRGPYEQYF.

This chain links TRBV6-5 with TRBJ2-7; TCRdb selects TRBD1, and the lack of DNA leaves this call unchecked. The germline V gene encodes CDR1 MNHEY and CDR2 SVGAGI. CDR3 length equals 14 residues. The CDR3 here is CASSWGQGNWEQYF.

This rearrangement joins TRBV5-1 to TRBJ2-7. Per germline, CDR1 SGHRS and CDR2 YFSETQ. This CDR3 comprises 11 residues. CDR3: CASSSTYEQYF.

The chain carries TRBV29-1 and TRBJ1-4; there is no DNA to check the TCRdb D call of TRBD1. The germline V gene has CDR1 SQVTM and CDR2 ANQGSEA. This CDR3 region has 14 residues. This CDR3 reads CSGNAGGKGEKLFF.

V is TRBV9 and J is TRBJ2-7; absent DNA, TCRdb's TRBD2 call cannot be checked. Germline-derived CDR1 and CDR2 are SGDLS and YYNGEE. The CDR3 has 16 residues. CDR3 in amino acids: CASSAESGARSYEQYF.

The gene calls are TRBV29-1 and TRBJ1-5. The CDR3 is 13 residues long. Germline V lookup: CDR1 SQVTM, CDR2 ANQGSEA. CDR3 protein: CSVRDNSNQPQHF.

This rearrangement joins TRBV12-3 or TRBV12-4 to TRBJ1-4; TCRdb outputs TRBD1, but without DNA this stays unchecked. The CDR3 sequence is 15 residues long. CDR3 protein: CASSQIRVTNEKLFF.

The chain is built from TRBV14 and TRBJ1-3. The length of the CDR3 is 16 residues. CDR1 is SGHDN and CDR2 is FVKESK in the germline V gene. The CDR3 spells CANSQDVPSSGNTIYF.

This chain uses TRBV10-2 with TRBJ2-3; TCRdb proposes TRBD2, but this gene call is untestable without DNA. Per the germline V gene, CDR1 is WSHSY and CDR2 is SAAADI. The CDR3 runs to 14 residues. CDR3 loop: CASRPLAGIDTQYF.

The chain uses TRBV5-6 and TRBJ2-2. Germline CDR1 SGHDT, CDR2 YYEEEE. The length of the CDR3 is 16 residues. CDR3 loop: CASSSFGLEDTGELFF.

V usage is TRBV27 and J usage is TRBJ1-4. The CDR3 sequence is 13 residues long. The germline V gene has CDR1 MNHEY and CDR2 SMNVEV (reference sequence). The CDR3 here is CASSFANGEKLFF.

The chain recombines TRBV6-5 with TRBJ1-5. Germline V gene lookup returns CDR1 MNHEY and CDR2 SVGAGI. This CDR3 region has 15 residues. CDR3 sequence: CASRVQGGSNQPQHF.